These 16 T cell receptor beta chains share one sample of origin, sequenced in a study of T cell responses to AZD1222 COVID-19 vaccine. Measured with immunoSEQ multiplex PCR; TCRdb has only the in-frame clones, and not every one. The sample has 150,000 to 200,000 clones, about 93% seen once. The sample was peripheral blood, taken on day 0 of AZD1222 vaccination. The receptors shown here come from an adult in good health.

This sequence joins TRBV6-5 and TRBJ1-1; 7 positions agree with TRBD1. J lost 11 bases, V lost 0 bases, and 6 bases had no gene match. This CDR3 comprises 13 residues. The germline CDR1 and CDR2 sequences are MNHEY and SVGAGI. The CDR3 spells CASSYSRTGDAFF. The DNA of the CDR3 is TGTGCCAGCAGTTACTCGAGAACAGGGGACGCTTTCTTT.

The chain links TRBV6-1 to TRBJ1-2; no reliable D call. Germline lookup yields CDR1 MNHNS and CDR2 SASEGT. V was cut by 3 bases and J by 0 bases, with 11 bases left in between. This CDR3 is built from 15 residues. The CDR3 sequence is CASSDLRRANYGYTF. The CDR3 DNA is TGTGCCAGCAGTGATTTACGGAGAGCTAACTATGGCTACACCTTC.

V usage is TRBV10-1 and J usage is TRBJ2-5; D tentatively reads TRBD1 or TRBD2 (5 bases each). V gave up 2 bases and J gave up 6 bases, with 19 bases separating them. The CDR3 covers 16 residues. Per germline, CDR1 WNHNN and CDR2 SYGVQD (reference sequence). CDR3 coding DNA: TGCGCCAGCAGTGAGGGGGGACCCGCGAGTCAGAAGACCCAGTACTTC. Protein sequence: CASSEGGPASQKTQYF.

This clone was detected only once. The chain carries TRBV5-4 and TRBJ2-2; no clear D gene. V lost 9 bases and J lost 8, with 8 bases in between. Germline V gene lookup returns CDR1 SGHNT and CDR2 YYREEE (reference sequence). The CDR3 length is 10 residues. The CDR3, as DNA: TGTGCCACCGGTATAGGGGAGCTGTTTTTT. Translated, it gives CATGIGELFF.

V is TRBV12-5 and J is TRBJ2-3, with D possibly being TRBD1 (6 bases). CDR3 length equals 15 residues. V lost 6 bases, J lost 5 bases, and 18 bases lay in between. The V gene's germline CDR1 is LGHNT and CDR2 FRNRAP. Written as DNA, the CDR3 is TGTGCTAGTGGATGGCCCGCAGGGGAAGGAGATACGCAGTATTTT. Translating it yields CASGWPAGEGDTQYF.

The chain employs TRBV12-5 and TRBJ1-5, with D uncertain. The CDR3 is 11 amino acids. Between the trimmed V and J ends, which lost 7 bases and 4 bases, there was a span of 5 bases. Per the germline V gene, CDR1 is LGHNT and CDR2 is FRNRAP. The CDR3 sequence: CASALNQPQHF. Written as DNA, the CDR3 is TGTGCTAGTGCCCTAAATCAGCCCCAGCATTTT.

This sequence joins TRBV10-1 and TRBJ2-1; TRBD1 agrees at 7 bases. The J segment lost 5 bases and the V segment lost 2 bases, leaving 6 bases of the junction unmatched. Germline values: CDR1 WNHNN, CDR2 SYGVQD (reference sequence). CDR3 length equals 15 residues. DNA for the CDR3: TGCGCCAGCAGTGAGACAGGGGAATGGGACAATGAGCAGTTCTTC. This encodes CASSETGEWDNEQFF.

The chain recombines TRBV29-1 with TRBJ1-2, with D maybe TRBD1 (6 bases). This CDR3 region has 12 residues. The V gene's germline CDR1 is SQVTM and CDR2 ANQGSEA. Trimming left V 7 bases short and J 5 bases short, with 14 bases between. CDR3 amino acids: CSAETGGYGYTF. Here the CDR3 DNA reads TGCAGCGCCGAGACAGGTGGATATGGCTACACCTTC.

The rearrangement joins TRBV19 to TRBJ1-1; D ambiguous. Deletions cut 8 bases from V and 5 bases from J, with 15 bases between. Looked up from germline, CDR1 is LNHDA and CDR2 is SQIVND (reference sequence). This CDR3 has 13 amino acids. The CDR3 bases are TGTGCCAGTGGTGTGGGAAGGGAGACTGAAGCTTTCTTT. This gives the protein CASGVGRETEAFF.

The chain has TRBV28 and TRBJ2-1; 9 bases match TRBD2. Trimming cost V 4 bases and J 8 bases; bases outside gene matches: 6. CDR3 length equals 14 residues. CDR1 MDHEN and CDR2 SYDVKM come from the germline V gene. The CDR3 loop is CASSWASGTDEQFF. Here the CDR3 DNA reads TGTGCCAGCAGTTGGGCTAGCGGGACCGATGAGCAGTTCTTC.

The V and J genes are TRBV2 and TRBJ1-5; unclear D gene. This CDR3 region has 15 residues. Germline V lookup: CDR1 SNHLY, CDR2 FYNNEI. Trimming stripped 8 bases from V and 0 bases from J, with 14 bases between. The CDR3: CASRDRPNSNQPQHF. The CDR3 DNA is TGTGCCAGCCGCGATCGGCCAAATAGCAATCAGCCCCAGCATTTT.

This rearrangement joins TRBV4-1 to TRBJ2-7; TRBD1 is a possible D gene (5 bases). Trimming pared 1 base from V and 2 bases from J, leaving 12 bases between. CDR3 length: 15 residues. The germline V gene encodes CDR1 MGHRA and CDR2 YSYEKL. In DNA form, the CDR3 reads TGCGCCAGCAGCCAAGTTAAGCAGGGCCCCTACGAGCAGTACTTC. Protein product: CASSQVKQGPYEQYF.

V gene TRBV30 combines with J gene TRBJ1-5; the D gene is possibly TRBD1 (5 bases). V was cut by 0 bases and J by 4 bases, with 10 bases left in between. Per the germline V gene, CDR1 is GTSNPN and CDR2 is SVGIG (reference sequence). This CDR3 is built from 14 residues. DNA of the CDR3: TGTGCCTGGAGTGTACCGGCAGGGAATCAGCCCCAGCATTTT. Encoded protein: CAWSVPAGNQPQHF.

This sequence joins TRBV6-5 and TRBJ2-7, with D unclear. Germline V gene lookup returns CDR1 MNHEY and CDR2 SVGAGI. The CDR3 is 13 amino acids. Trimming cost V 2 bases and J 1 base, with 6 bases left between them. CDR3 residues: CASSYDASYEQYF. The CDR3 nucleotides are TGTGCCAGCAGTTACGACGCTTCCTACGAGCAGTACTTC.

This clone occurred once. The CDR3 sequence: CAWQGTTEAFF. CDR3 DNA: TGTGCCTGGCAGGGGACCACTGAAGCTTTCTTT. The chain has TRBV30 and TRBJ1-1; the D gene is possibly TRBD1 (6 bases). The CDR3 sequence is 11 residues long. The V end lost 5 bases, the J end lost 4 bases, and 8 bases lay between the germline ends. Germline CDR1 is GTSNPN and CDR2 is SVGIG (reference sequence).

This rearrangement joins TRBV7-2 to TRBJ1-5; D may be TRBD1 (5 bases). The CDR3 consists of 14 residues. V was trimmed by 2 bases and J by 2 bases, leaving 7 bases between them. Germline lookup yields CDR1 SGHTA and CDR2 FQGNSA. The CDR3 here is CASSLRGRNQPQHF. The CDR3 nucleotides read TGTGCCAGCAGCTTAAGGGGCCGCAATCAGCCCCAGCATTTT. The complete variable domain, with remaining parts taken from reference TRBV7-2 and TRBJ1-5, reads GAGVSQSPSNKVTEKGKDVELRCDPISGHTALYWYRQSLGQGLEFLIYFQGNSAPDKSGLPSDRFSAERTGGSVSTLTIQRTQQEDSAVYLCASSLRGRNQPQHFGDGTRLSIL.